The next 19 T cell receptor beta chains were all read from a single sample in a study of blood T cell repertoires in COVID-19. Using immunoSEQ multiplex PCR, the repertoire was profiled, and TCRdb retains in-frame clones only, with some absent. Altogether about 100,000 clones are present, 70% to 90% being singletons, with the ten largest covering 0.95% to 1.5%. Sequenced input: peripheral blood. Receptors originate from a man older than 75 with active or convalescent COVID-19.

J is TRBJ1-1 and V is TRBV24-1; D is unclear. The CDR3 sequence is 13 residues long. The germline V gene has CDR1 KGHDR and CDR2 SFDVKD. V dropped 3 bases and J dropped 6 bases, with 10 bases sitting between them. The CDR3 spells CATSDPGRSEAFF. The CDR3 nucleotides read TGTGCCACCAGTGATCCGGGTAGGTCTGAAGCTTTCTTT.

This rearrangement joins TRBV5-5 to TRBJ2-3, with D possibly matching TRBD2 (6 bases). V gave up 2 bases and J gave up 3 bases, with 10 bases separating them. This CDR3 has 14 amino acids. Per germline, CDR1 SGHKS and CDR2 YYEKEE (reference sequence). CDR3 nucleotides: TGTGCCAGCAGCTTCCCGGGGGTTACAGATACGCAGTATTTT. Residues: CASSFPGVTDTQYF.

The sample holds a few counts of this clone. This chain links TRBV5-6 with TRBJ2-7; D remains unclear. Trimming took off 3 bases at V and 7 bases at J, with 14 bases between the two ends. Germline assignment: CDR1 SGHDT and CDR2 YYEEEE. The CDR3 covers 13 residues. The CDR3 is CASSSTRRREQYF. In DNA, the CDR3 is TGTGCCAGCAGCTCAACCCGACGGCGGGAGCAGTACTTC.

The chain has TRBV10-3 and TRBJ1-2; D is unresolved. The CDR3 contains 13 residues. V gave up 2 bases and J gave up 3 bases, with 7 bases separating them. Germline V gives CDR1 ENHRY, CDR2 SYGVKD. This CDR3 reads CAISERSDYGYTF. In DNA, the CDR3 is TGTGCCATCAGTGAGCGGTCGGACTATGGCTACACCTTC.

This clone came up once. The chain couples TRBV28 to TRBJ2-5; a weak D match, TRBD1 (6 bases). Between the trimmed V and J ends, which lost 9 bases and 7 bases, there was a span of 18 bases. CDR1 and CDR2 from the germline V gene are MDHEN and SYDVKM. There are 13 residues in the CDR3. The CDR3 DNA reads TGTGCCAGTAAACAGGGACGAAAGGGGACCCAGTACTTC. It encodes CASKQGRKGTQYF.

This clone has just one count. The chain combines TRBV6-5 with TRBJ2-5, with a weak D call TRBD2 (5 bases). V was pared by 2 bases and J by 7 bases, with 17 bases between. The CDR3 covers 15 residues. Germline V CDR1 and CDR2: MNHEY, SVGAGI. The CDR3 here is CASSYSWAGGGTQYF. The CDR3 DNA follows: TGTGCCAGCAGTTACAGTTGGGCGGGCGGAGGGACCCAGTACTTC.

The CDR3 sequence is CASSLVQGAVDEQYF. DNA for the CDR3: TGTGCCAGCAGCTTAGTACAGGGGGCGGTCGACGAGCAGTACTTC. The V gene is TRBV11-2, the J gene TRBJ2-7, with 9 nucleotides matching TRBD1. Germline V lookup: CDR1 SGHAT, CDR2 FQNNGV. CDR3 size: 15 residues. V shed 1 base, J shed 5 bases, and the junction held 6 bases outside the gene matches.

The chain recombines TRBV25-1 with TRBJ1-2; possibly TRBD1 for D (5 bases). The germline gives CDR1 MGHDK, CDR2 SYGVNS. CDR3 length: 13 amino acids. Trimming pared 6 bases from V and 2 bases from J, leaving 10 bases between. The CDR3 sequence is CASSVGGNYGYTF. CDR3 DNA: TGTGCCAGCAGCGTCGGGGGAAACTATGGCTACACCTTC.

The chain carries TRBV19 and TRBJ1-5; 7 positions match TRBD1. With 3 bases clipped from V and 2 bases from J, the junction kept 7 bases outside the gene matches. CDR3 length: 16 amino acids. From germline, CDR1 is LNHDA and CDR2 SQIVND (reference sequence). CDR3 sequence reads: CASSMGAGGGNQPQHF. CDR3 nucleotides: TGTGCCAGTAGTATGGGGGCAGGGGGTGGCAATCAGCCCCAGCATTTT.

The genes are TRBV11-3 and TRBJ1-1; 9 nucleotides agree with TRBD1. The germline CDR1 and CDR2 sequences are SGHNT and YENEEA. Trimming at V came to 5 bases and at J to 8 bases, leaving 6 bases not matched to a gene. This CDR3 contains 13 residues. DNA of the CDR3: TGTGCCAGCAGCGGACCGGGACAGGGAGAAGCTTTCTTT. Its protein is CASSGPGQGEAFF.

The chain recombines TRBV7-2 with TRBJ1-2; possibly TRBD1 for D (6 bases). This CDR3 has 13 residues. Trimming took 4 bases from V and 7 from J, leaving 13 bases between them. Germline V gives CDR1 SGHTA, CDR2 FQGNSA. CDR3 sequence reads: CASSSHPGVGYTF. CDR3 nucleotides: TGTGCCAGCAGCTCACATCCAGGGGTTGGCTACACCTTC.

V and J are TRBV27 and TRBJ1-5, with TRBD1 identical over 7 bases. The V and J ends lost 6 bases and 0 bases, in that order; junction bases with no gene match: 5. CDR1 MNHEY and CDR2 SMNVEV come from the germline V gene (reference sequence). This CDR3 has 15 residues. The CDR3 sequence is CASSQGQFSNQPQHF. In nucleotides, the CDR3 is TGTGCCAGCAGCCAGGGACAGTTTAGCAATCAGCCCCAGCATTTT.

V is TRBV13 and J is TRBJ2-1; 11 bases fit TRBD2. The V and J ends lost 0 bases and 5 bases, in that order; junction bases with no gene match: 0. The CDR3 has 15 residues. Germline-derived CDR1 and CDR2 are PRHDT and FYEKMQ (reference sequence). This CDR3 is CASSLGSGRDNEQFF. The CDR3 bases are TGTGCCAGCAGCTTAGGTAGCGGGAGGGACAATGAGCAGTTCTTC.

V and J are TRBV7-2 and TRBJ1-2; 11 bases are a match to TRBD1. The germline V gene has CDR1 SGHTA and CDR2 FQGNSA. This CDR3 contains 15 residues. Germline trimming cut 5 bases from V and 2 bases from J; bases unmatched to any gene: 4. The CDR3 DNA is TGTGCCAGCAGCGAGGACAGGGGGCAGAACTATGGCTACACCTTC. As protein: CASSEDRGQNYGYTF.

Here the CDR3 reads CASKLSGRTDTQYF. For the CDR3, the DNA is TGTGCCAGCAAGCTTAGCGGGAGGACAGATACGCAGTATTTT. The V gene is TRBV2, the J gene TRBJ2-3; 10 bases map to TRBD2. From germline, CDR1 is SNHLY and CDR2 FYNNEI. CDR3 length: 14 amino acids. V gave up 7 bases and J gave up 3 bases; unmatched junction bases: 4.

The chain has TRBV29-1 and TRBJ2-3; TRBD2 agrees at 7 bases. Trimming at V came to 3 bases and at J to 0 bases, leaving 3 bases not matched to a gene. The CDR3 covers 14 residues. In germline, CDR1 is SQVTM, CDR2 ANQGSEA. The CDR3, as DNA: TGCAGCGTTGATGCGGGAGCTAGCACAGATACGCAGTATTTT. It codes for CSVDAGASTDTQYF.

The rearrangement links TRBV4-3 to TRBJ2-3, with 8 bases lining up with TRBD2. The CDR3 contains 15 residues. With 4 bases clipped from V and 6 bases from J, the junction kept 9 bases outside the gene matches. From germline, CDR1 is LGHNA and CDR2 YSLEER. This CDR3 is CASSPGGAVQDTQYF. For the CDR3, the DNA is TGCGCCAGCAGCCCCGGGGGGGCGGTTCAGGATACGCAGTATTTT.

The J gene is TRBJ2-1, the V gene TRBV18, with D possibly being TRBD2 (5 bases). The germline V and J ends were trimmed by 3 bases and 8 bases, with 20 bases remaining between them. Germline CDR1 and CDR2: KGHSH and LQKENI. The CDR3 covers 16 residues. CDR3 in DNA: TGTGCCAGCTCACCTTTTAGCGCACACCCCGGCGATGAGCAGTTCTTC. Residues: CASSPFSAHPGDEQFF.

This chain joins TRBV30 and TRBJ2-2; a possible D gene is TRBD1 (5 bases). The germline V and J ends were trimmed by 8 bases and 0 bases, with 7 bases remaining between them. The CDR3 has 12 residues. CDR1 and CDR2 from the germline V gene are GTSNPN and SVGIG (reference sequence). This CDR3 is CAGRANTGELFF. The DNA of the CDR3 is TGTGCCGGCAGGGCGAACACCGGGGAGCTGTTTTTT. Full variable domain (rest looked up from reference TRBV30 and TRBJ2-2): SQTIHQWPATLVQPVGSPLSLECTVEGTSNPNLYWYRQAAGRGLQLLFYSVGIGQISSEVPQNLSASRPQDRQFILSSKKLLLSDSGFYLCAGRANTGELFFGEGSRLTVL.